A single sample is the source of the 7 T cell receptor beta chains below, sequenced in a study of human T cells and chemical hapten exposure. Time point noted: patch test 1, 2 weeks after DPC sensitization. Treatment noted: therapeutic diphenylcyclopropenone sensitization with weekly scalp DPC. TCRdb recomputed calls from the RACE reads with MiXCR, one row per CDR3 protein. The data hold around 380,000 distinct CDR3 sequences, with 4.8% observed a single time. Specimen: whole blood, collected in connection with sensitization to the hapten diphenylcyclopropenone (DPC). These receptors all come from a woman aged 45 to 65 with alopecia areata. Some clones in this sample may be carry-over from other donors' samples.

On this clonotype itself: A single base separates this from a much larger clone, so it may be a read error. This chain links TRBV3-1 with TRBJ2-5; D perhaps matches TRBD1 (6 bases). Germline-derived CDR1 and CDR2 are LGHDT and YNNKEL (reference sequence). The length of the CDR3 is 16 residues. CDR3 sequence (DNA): TGTGCCAGCAGCCAAGGCACAGGGCGGGTTAAAGAGACCAAGTACTTC. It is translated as CASSQGTGRVKETKYF.

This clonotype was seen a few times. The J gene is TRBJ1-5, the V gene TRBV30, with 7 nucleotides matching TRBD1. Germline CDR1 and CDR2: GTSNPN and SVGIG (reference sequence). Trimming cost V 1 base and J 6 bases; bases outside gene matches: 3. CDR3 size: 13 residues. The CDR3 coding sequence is TGTGCCTGGAGTGAAGGGGGCGGTCAGCCCCAGCATTTT. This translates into CAWSEGGGQPQHF. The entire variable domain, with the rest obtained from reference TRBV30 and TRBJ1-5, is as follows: SQTIHQWPATLVQPVGSPLSLECTVEGTSNPNLYWYRQAAGRGLQLLFYSVGIGQISSEVPQNLSASRPQDRQFILSSKKLLLSDSGFYLCAWSEGGGQPQHFGDGTRLSIL.

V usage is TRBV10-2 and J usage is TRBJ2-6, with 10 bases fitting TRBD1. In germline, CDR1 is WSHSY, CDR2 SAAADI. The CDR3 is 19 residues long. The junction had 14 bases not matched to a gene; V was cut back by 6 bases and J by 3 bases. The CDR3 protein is CASRGYRDRGANGANVLTF. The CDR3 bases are TGCGCCAGCAGGGGGTACCGGGACAGGGGAGCGAATGGGGCCAACGTCCTGACTTTC.

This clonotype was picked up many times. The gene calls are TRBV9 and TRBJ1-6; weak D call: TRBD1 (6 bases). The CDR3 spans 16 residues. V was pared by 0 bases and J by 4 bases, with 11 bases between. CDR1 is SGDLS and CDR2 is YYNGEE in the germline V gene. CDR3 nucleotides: TGTGCCAGCAGCGTAGAGGGGGAGCCTTATAATTCACCCCTCCACTTT. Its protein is CASSVEGEPYNSPLHF.

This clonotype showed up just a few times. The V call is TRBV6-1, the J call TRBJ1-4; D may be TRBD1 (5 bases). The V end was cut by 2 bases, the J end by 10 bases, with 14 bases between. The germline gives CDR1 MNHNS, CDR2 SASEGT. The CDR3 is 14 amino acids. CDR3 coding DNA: TGTGCCAGCAGTGAACTCGGCAGGGCGTTAAAACTGTTTTTT. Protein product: CASSELGRALKLFF.

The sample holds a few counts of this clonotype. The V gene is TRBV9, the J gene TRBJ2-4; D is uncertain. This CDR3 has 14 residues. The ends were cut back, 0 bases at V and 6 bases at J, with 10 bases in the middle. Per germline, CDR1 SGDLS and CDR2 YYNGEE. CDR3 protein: CASSVGQVLNIQYF. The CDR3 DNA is TGTGCCAGCAGCGTAGGGCAGGTTTTAAACATTCAGTACTTC.

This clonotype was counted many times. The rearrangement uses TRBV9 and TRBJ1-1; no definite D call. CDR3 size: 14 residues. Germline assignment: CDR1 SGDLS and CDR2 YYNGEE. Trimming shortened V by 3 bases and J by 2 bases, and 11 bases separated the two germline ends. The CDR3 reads CASSGTQGNTEAFF. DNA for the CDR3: TGTGCCAGCAGCGGAACACAAGGTAACACTGAAGCTTTCTTT. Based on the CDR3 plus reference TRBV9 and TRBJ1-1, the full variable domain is DSGVTQTPKHLITATGQRVTLRCSPRSGDLSVYWYQQSLDQGLQFLIQYYNGEERAKGNILERFSAQQFPDLHSELNLSSLELGDSALYFCASSGTQGNTEAFFGQGTRLTVV.